This T cell receptor beta chain was obtained from a study of T cells after yellow fever vaccination. At the level of the study: Where fractions had low cell numbers, libraries were prepared from them with the SMART-Seq v4 Ultra Low Input RNA kit.

Template switching by 5'RACE produced TCR cDNA, adding a universal primer site and UMIs. TCRdb re-called the 5' RACE reads through MiXCR, storing one row per CDR3 protein. This sample has more than 35,000 distinct CDR3 sequences, with 6.8% found just once. The germline gives CDR1 MGHRA, CDR2 YSYEKL. V lost 6 bases and J lost 2; bases outside the gene matches: 4. CDR3 length: 14 residues. Study-level results: The presence of abundant clonotypes contaminating from the bulk population was possible in FACS-sorted repertoires. The secondary T-cell response peaked on day 5, not day 15, but was weaker.

This clonotype was seen many times. This specimen consisted of CD8+ T cells not binding an NS4B(214-222) dextramer, sorted from PBMCs, obtained 45 days after the yellow fever booster vaccination. This sequence originates from a man aged 25 to 40 who received the YFV17D yellow fever vaccine. V is TRBV4-1 and J is TRBJ1-2, with 9 bases identical to TRBD1. CDR3 nucleotides: TGCGCCAGCAGATTCACAGGGGGCAACTATGGCTACACCTTC. Amino acids: CASRFTGGNYGYTF.